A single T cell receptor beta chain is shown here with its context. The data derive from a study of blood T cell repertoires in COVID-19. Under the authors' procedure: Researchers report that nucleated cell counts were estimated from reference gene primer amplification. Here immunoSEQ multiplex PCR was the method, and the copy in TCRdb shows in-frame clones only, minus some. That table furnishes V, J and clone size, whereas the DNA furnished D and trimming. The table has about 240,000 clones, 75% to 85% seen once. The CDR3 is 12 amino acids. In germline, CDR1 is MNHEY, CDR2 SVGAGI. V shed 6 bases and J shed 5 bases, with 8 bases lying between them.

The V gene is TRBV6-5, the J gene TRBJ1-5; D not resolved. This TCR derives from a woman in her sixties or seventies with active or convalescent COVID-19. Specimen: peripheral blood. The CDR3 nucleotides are TGTGCCAGCAGCGACACCGATCAGCCCCAGCATTTT. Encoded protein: CASSDTDQPQHF.